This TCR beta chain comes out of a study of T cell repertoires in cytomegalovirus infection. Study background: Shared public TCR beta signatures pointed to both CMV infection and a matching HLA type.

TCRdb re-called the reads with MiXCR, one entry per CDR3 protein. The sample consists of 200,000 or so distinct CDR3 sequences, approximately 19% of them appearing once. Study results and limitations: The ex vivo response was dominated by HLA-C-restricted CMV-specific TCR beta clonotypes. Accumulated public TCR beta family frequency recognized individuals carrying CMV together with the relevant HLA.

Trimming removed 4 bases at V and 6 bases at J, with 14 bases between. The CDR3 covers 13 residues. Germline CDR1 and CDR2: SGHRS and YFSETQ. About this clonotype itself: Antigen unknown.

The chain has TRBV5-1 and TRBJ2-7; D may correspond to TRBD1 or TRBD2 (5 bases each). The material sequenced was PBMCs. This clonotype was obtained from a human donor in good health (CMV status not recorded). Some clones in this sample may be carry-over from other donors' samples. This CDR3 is CASSHRFTSEQYF. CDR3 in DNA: TGCGCCAGCAGCCACAGGTTCACTAGCGAGCAGTACTTC.